This TCR beta chain was recovered during a study of human T cells and chemical hapten exposure. About the research overall: Skin on the upper inner arm, about 2 cm by about 2 cm in size, was sensitized with 2% DPC.

TCRdb re-called the RACE reads with MiXCR, one entry per CDR3 protein. Here the sample spans around 380,000 distinct CDR3 sequences, 4% to 5.5% being singletons. The time point was: patch test 1, 2 weeks after DPC sensitization. Treatment: therapeutic diphenylcyclopropenone sensitization with weekly scalp DPC. Whole blood that had not been fractionated was the source of extracted total RNA. This clonotype was observed at least ten times. V lost 4 bases, J lost 4 bases, and 18 bases lay in between. CDR3 length equals 16 residues. The germline V gene encodes CDR1 SGHVS and CDR2 FQNEAQ. The input for sequencing was whole blood, taken in connection with sensitization to the hapten diphenylcyclopropenone (DPC). The sequence was collected from a woman in her 50s with alopecia areata. Some clones in this sample may be carry-over from other donors' samples. This chain uses TRBV7-8 with TRBJ2-3; the D gene could be TRBD1 or TRBD2 (6 bases each). CDR3 in amino acids: CASSYVGGQRADTQYF. The CDR3 nucleotides are TGTGCCAGCAGCTACGTCGGGGGACAAAGGGCAGATACGCAGTATTTT.